This T cell receptor beta chain is from a study of cytomegalovirus exposure and HLA in healthy donors. Notes on this clone: The antigen is not known.

V shed 5 bases and J shed 6 bases, with 16 bases lying between them. Germline loops: CDR1 PRHDT, CDR2 FYEKMQ (reference sequence). The CDR3 is 14 residues long. Vbeta (60) and Jbeta (13) primers were used in the PCR. Repertoires were generated with immunoSEQ multiplex PCR, while TCRdb's copy carries only in-frame clones and drops some. Of some 100,000 clones listed, roughly 75% were seen once; the top ten hold 13% to 15%. Study results and caveats: Both high specificity and high sensitivity reportedly marked the classifier's diagnosis of cytomegalovirus status. For presence/absence analyses, sequencing depth was assumed to be roughly uniform across donors. Within a later analysis, the majority of CMV-associated TCR beta chains appeared HLA-restricted.

The chain carries TRBV13 and TRBJ1-1; maybe TRBD1 (6 bases). This clonotype was sampled from a male donor in good health and CMV-seropositive. What was sequenced was PBMCs. CDR3 sequence: CASSQSGGLAEAFF. CDR3 bases: TGTGCCAGCAGCCAGAGTGGGGGCCTCGCTGAAGCTTTCTTT.